These T cell receptor beta chains were read from a single sample in a study of T cells in Graves' hyperthyroidism and ophthalmopathy. TCRdb passed the multiplex PCR reads through MiXCR, listing each CDR3 protein once. The sample contains 650,000 to 800,000 distinct CDR3 sequences, nearly 45% of which appear only once. Material for sequencing was peripheral blood or thyroid tissue (not recorded which). The receptors here all came from an adult man with Graves' disease, either hyperthyroidism or ophthalmopathy (not recorded which). CDR3s include the opening cysteine and the closing phenylalanine or tryptophan. Fields, in order: J gene, clone size, V gene, D gene, CDR3 protein, CDR3 DNA. A D gene is named only where the DNA matches it firmly. Size is omitted from some rows. Given values are once, few, many or a class for expanded clones.

>TRBJ1-3|few|TRBV11-3|.
CASSPDSGTPGNTIYF
TGTGCCAGCAGCCCAGATTCGGGGACGCCCGGAAACACCATATATTTT
>TRBJ1-1|few|TRBV7-2|.
CASSPPSGRGMNTEAFF
TGTGCCAGCAGCCCCCCGTCGGGCAGGGGCATGAACACTGAAGCTTTCTTT
>TRBJ1-6|.|TRBV20-1|.
CSAKTGTKNSPLHF
TGCAGTGCCAAAACCGGGACGAAGAATTCACCCCTCCACTTT
>TRBJ2-7|many|TRBV7-6|TRBD2
CASSTRTSGWNEQYF
TGTGCCAGCAGCACTAGGACTAGCGGGTGGAACGAGCAGTACTTC
>TRBJ1-1|.|TRBV12-3/TRBV12-4|.
CASSYGAGMNTEAFF
TGTGCCAGCAGTTATGGGGCAGGCATGAACACTGAAGCTTTCTTT
>TRBJ1-6|few|TRBV6-9|.
CASSLIPGSNSPLHF
TGTGCCAGCAGTCTAATTCCCGGGAGCAATTCACCCCTCCACTTT
>TRBJ1-1|few|TRBV6-5|.
CASNPWRANTEAFF
TGTGCCAGCAACCCCTGGAGGGCCAACACTGAAGCTTTCTTT
>TRBJ2-2|.|TRBV3-1|TRBD1
CASSPRTGAGTGELFF
TGTGCCAGCAGCCCGAGGACAGGGGCCGGCACCGGGGAGCTGTTTTTT
>TRBJ1-6|few|TRBV12-3/TRBV12-4|.
CASSFSANNSPLHF
TGTGCCAGCAGTTTTTCGGCCAATAATTCACCCCTCCACTTT
>TRBJ1-3|.|TRBV2|.
CASSAEGTRPGNTIYF
TGTGCCAGCAGCGCGGAAGGGACTCGGCCTGGAAACACCATATATTTT
>TRBJ1-6|many|TRBV12-3/TRBV12-4|.
CASSEAVGDLHF
TGTGCCAGCAGTGAAGCCGTCGGAGACCTCCACTTT
>TRBJ2-7|many|TRBV7-9|.
CASSSQGYEQYF
TGTGCCAGCAGCTCCCAGGGGTACGAGCAGTACTTC
>TRBJ1-5|.|TRBV10-3|.
CAISAAGSRSNQPQHF
TGTGCCATCAGTGCTGCGGGGAGTAGGAGCAATCAGCCCCAGCATTTT
>TRBJ1-5|.|TRBV7-3|.
CASSPGDIGSQPQHF
TGTGCCAGCAGCCCCGGGGACATCGGATCTCAGCCCCAGCATTTT
>TRBJ1-1|.|TRBV29-1|.
CSVKGTGTEAFF
TGCAGCGTGAAGGGGACGGGAACTGAAGCTTTCTTT
>TRBJ1-6|.|TRBV6-6|.
CASSLGTSGSPLHF
TGTGCCAGCAGTTTGGGGACATCAGGTTCACCCCTCCACTTT
>TRBJ1-2|.|TRBV12-3/TRBV12-4|TRBD1
CASGRGTPVHGYTF
TGTGCCAGCGGCAGGGGGACACCAGTCCATGGCTACACCTTC
>TRBJ1-2|.|TRBV7-8|.
CASSLGPSGIYGYTF
TGTGCCAGCAGCTTAGGCCCCTCAGGGATCTATGGCTACACCTTC
>TRBJ2-7|.|TRBV10-3|TRBD2
CAISEGASGYEQYF
TGTGCCATCAGTGAGGGGGCTAGCGGCTACGAGCAGTACTTC
>TRBJ1-5|.|TRBV20-1|.
CSALTRAGNQPQHF
TGCAGTGCCTTAACTAGGGCAGGGAACCAGCCCCAGCATTTT
>TRBJ1-2|once|TRBV29-1|.
CSVISGMGGYTF
TGCAGCGTTATCTCAGGGATGGGTGGCTACACCTTC
>TRBJ2-2|.|TRBV2|TRBD1
CASSPDRGFAGELFF
TGTGCCAGCAGCCCGGACAGGGGTTTTGCCGGGGAGCTGTTTTTT
>TRBJ1-5|many|TRBV7-9|.
CASSLDRNSNQPQHF
TGCGCCAGCAGCCTGGACAGAAATAGCAATCAGCCCCAGCATTTT
>TRBJ1-5|once|TRBV10-3|TRBD1
CAISGQTGLMINQPQHF
TGTGCCATCAGTGGGCAGACAGGGCTCATGATCAATCAGCCCCAGCATTTT
>TRBJ2-5|.|TRBV6-1|.
CASSYDGSEETQYF
TGTGCCAGCAGTTATGACGGTTCCGAAGAGACCCAGTACTTC
>TRBJ1-2|.|TRBV10-3|TRBD1
CAISSDRGNGYTF
TGTGCCATCAGTTCCGACAGGGGGAATGGCTACACCTTC
>TRBJ1-1|.|TRBV11-1|.
CASSADAYEAFF
TGTGCCAGCAGCGCAGACGCCTACGAAGCTTTCTTT
>TRBJ1-2|once|TRBV2|.
CASSEFYTGGYGYTF
TGTGCCAGCAGTGAATTTTACACCGGGGGCTATGGCTACACCTTC
>TRBJ1-1|few|TRBV20-1|.
CSARAPGPLNTEAFF
TGCAGTGCCCGGGCTCCGGGACCGTTGAACACTGAAGCTTTCTTT
>TRBJ2-7|.|TRBV9|TRBD1
CASSEQGAIYEQYF
TGTGCCAGCAGTGAACAGGGGGCTATCTACGAGCAGTACTTC
>TRBJ1-2|.|TRBV28|.
CASTTTYGYTF
TGTGCCAGCACAACAACCTATGGCTACACCTTC
>TRBJ1-2|once|TRBV29-1|TRBD1
CSRLSGTEDYGYTF
TGCAGTCGGTTGTCCGGGACAGAGGACTATGGCTACACCTTC
>TRBJ2-7|.|TRBV10-3|TRBD1
CAISVGTGLDEQYF
TGTGCCATCAGCGTCGGGACAGGGTTGGACGAGCAGTACTTC
>TRBJ2-7|.|TRBV7-8|.
CASSLQSSYEQHF
TGTGCCAGCAGCTTGCAGAGCTCCTACGAGCAGCACTTC
>TRBJ1-5|.|TRBV24-1|.
CATSDQGSGWETQHF
TGTGCCACCAGTGATCAAGGTAGCGGATGGGAGACCCAGCATTTT
>TRBJ1-1|.|TRBV20-1|.
CSARKTGTEAFF
TGCAGTGCTAGAAAGACAGGAACTGAAGCTTTCTTT
>TRBJ1-2|few|TRBV2|.
CASRALGYTF
TGTGCCAGCCGGGCTCTAGGCTACACCTTC
>TRBJ1-1|.|TRBV5-1|TRBD1
CASSLGDRDYTEAFF
TGCGCCAGCAGCTTGGGGGACAGGGATTACACTGAAGCTTTCTTT
>TRBJ1-5|few|TRBV7-2|.
CASSSGAGQPQHF
TGTGCCAGCAGCTCAGGGGCTGGGCAGCCCCAGCATTTT
>TRBJ1-1|many|TRBV7-9|.
CASSLVVGNTEAFF
TGTGCCAGCAGCTTGGTCGTAGGGAACACTGAAGCTTTCTTT
>TRBJ2-7|.|TRBV2|.
CASKPGTTNTEARSGHEQYF
TGTGCCAGCAAACCCGGGACAACGAACACTGAAGCACGGTCAGGGCACGAGCAGTACTTC
>TRBJ1-6|few|TRBV20-1|.
CSARVSGNSPLHF
TGCAGTGCTAGAGTTTCGGGGAATTCACCCCTCCACTTT
>TRBJ1-6|.|TRBV7-9|.
CASRYTGTESPLHF
TGTGCCAGCAGGTACACAGGGACGGAATCACCCCTCCACTTT
>TRBJ1-6|many|TRBV5-6|TRBD1
CASSQDRGRGNSPLHF
TGTGCCAGCAGCCAAGACAGGGGGCGCGGGAATTCACCCCTCCACTTT
>TRBJ1-3|.|TRBV7-9|.
CASSGRSYTIYF
TGTGCCAGCAGCGGTCGGTCATACACCATATATTTT